What follows are 7 T cell receptor beta chains derived from one specimen sequenced in a study of beta chain features in type 1 diabetes. TCRB transcripts that were expressed got sequenced, as all of the isolated RNA had been reverse transcribed. Some clones are missing from TCRdb's copy, which holds only in-frame ones; the method was immunoSEQ multiplex PCR. The sample has fewer than 550,000 clones; over 10% are singletons. Specimen: naive CD4+ T cells from blood. These receptors were collected from a woman younger than 30 in good health.

The chain joins TRBV29-1 to TRBJ2-7; TRBD1 is a possible D gene (6 bases). Germline V CDR1 and CDR2: SQVTM, ANQGSEA. The CDR3 has 15 residues. Between the trimmed V and J ends, which lost 5 bases and 1 base, there was a span of 18 bases. In DNA form, the CDR3 reads TGCAGCGTTCGCAGGGGTCTTGAAATTTCCTACGAGCAGTACTTC. It is translated as CSVRRGLEISYEQYF.

V is TRBV20-1 and J is TRBJ2-1; a possible D gene is TRBD1 (5 bases). Trimming pared 3 bases from V and 10 bases from J, leaving 10 bases between. Germline CDR1 DFQATT, CDR2 SNEGSKA (reference sequence). The CDR3 is 11 residues long. CDR3 bases: TGCAGTGCTAGGGACACGATCGAGCAGTTCTTC. Translation gives CSARDTIEQFF.

This clone was counted a few times. The chain links TRBV27 to TRBJ1-3, with 9 positions matching TRBD1. This CDR3 has 20 amino acids. The V gene's germline CDR1 is MNHEY and CDR2 SMNVEV (reference sequence). After removal of 4 bases from V and 0 bases from J, the junction contained 16 bases not matched to a gene. The CDR3: CASSSLAPGQGGHSGNTIYF. The CDR3 DNA reads as TGTGCCAGCAGTTCTCTGGCCCCGGGACAGGGAGGCCACTCTGGAAACACCATATATTTT.

V gene TRBV29-1 combines with J gene TRBJ1-5; no reliable D call. Per germline, CDR1 SQVTM and CDR2 ANQGSEA. The CDR3 is made up of 15 amino acids. V was shortened by 4 bases and J by 2 bases, with 15 bases between the two germline ends. For the CDR3, the DNA is TGCAGCGTTGGGGTAGGTCTGAGTCGCAATCAGCCCCAGCATTTT. It yields the protein CSVGVGLSRNQPQHF.

This clone has a handful of counts. Other DNA sequences in the same sample also yield this CDR3. V and J are TRBV29-1 and TRBJ2-5; D is uncertain. The ends were cut back, 6 bases at V and 5 bases at J, with 4 bases in the middle. Per germline, CDR1 SQVTM and CDR2 ANQGSEA. This CDR3 comprises 9 residues. CDR3: CSVGETQYF. The CDR3 DNA is TGCAGCGTGGGGGAGACCCAGTACTTC.

A few counts support this clone. V and J are TRBV30 and TRBJ2-7; maybe TRBD1 (5 bases). Germline V gene data show CDR1 as GTSNPN and CDR2 as SVGIG (reference sequence). The CDR3 sequence is 13 residues long. V was shortened by 1 base and J by 6 bases, with 13 bases between the two germline ends. The CDR3 loop reads CAWSGWGPGEQYF. The DNA for the CDR3 is TGTGCCTGGAGTGGGTGGGGCCCGGGCGAGCAGTACTTC.

The genes are TRBV9 and TRBJ2-1; TRBD2 matches at 10 bases. The CDR3 has 14 amino acids. In germline, CDR1 is SGDLS, CDR2 YYNGEE. V was clipped by 1 base and J by 9 bases; unmatched bases: 4. The CDR3 bases are TGTGCCAGCAGCGTACTAGCGGGAGTTGGTGAGCAGTTCTTC. The encoded protein is CASSVLAGVGEQFF.